A selection of T cell receptor beta chains follows, all from one sample in a study of control samples from healthy donors and cancer patients. Method: immunoSEQ multiplex PCR; TCRdb's copy keeps in-frame clones and lacks some. The sample includes more than 60,000 clones, under 90% of them seen just once. The sequenced sample consisted of PBMCs. The receptors derive from a woman between 50 and 59 years old with colorectal cancer. Each CDR3 is given without its conserved first and last residue. A D gene is named only where the DNA matches it firmly.

j_call v_call d_call cdr3_aa
TRBJ1-2 TRBV5-6 - ASILGQGKGGYT
TRBJ2-1 TRBV30 - AWRQAGLNEQF
TRBJ2-1 TRBV12-5 TRBD2 ASGPSGGAGNEQF
TRBJ1-1 TRBV7-2 - ASSLESGDTEAF
TRBJ1-1 TRBV12-3/TRBV12-4 TRBD1 ASSSGTGGAAF
TRBJ2-3 TRBV6-2/TRBV6-3 - ASRPDGNTQY
TRBJ2-2 TRBV20-1 - SASGGGSNTGELF
TRBJ2-1 TRBV9 - ASSPLGGSYNEQF
TRBJ2-2 TRBV5-1 - ASSLEGFGELF
TRBJ1-2 TRBV28 - ASSSGQGFGYT
TRBJ2-5 TRBV28 - ASSFPGAPETQY
TRBJ2-6 TRBV2 - ARDLTGNSGANVLT
TRBJ1-1 TRBV4-1 - ASSQAQGLGLNTEAF
TRBJ1-3 TRBV4-1 - ASSQGIAWGGRGNTIY
TRBJ2-4 TRBV19 - ASSTSGTVKNIQY